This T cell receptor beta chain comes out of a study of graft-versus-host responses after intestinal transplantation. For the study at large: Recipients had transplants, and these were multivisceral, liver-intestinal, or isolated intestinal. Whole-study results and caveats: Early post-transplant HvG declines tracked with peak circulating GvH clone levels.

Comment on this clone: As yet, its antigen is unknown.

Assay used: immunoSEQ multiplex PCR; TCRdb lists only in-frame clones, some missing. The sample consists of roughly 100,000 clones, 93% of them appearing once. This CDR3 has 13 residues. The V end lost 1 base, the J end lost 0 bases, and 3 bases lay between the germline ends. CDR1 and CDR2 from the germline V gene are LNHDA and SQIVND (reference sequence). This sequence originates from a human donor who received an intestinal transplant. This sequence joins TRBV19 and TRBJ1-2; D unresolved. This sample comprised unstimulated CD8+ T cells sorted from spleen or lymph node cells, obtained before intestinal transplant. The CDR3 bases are TGTGCCAGTAGTATAGCAGCTAACTATGGCTACACCTTC. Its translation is CASSIAANYGYTF.